The present TCR beta chain was sequenced within a study of OX40 agonist ivuxolimab in advanced cancers. Overall study: A mean age of roughly 62 years, range about 20 to 85, was recorded, and roughly 80% were male.

CDR3 length: 13 amino acids. Germline V gene data show CDR1 as SQVTM and CDR2 as ANQGSEA. The assay was immunoSEQ multiplex PCR, and TCRdb's table has in-frame clones only and misses some. Seen here are about 73,000 clones, 80% to 90% observed once, and the top ten hold around 9.9%. Study outcomes and limitations: Certain nonresponders likewise exhibited a low normalized T-cell clonal expansion. More expanded clones were seen, on average, in CD8+ T cells than in CD4+.

This clone is a singleton in its sample. Its antigen is unidentified. Sequenced here: CD4+ or CD8+ T cells sorted from blood, sampled in a trial of the OX40 agonist ivuxolimab. This receptor was taken from an adult with an advanced solid tumor such as melanoma, head and neck, liver or kidney cancer. J is TRBJ2-1 and V is TRBV29-1; the match to TRBD2 covers 7 bases. The CDR3 nucleotides are TGCACGTTTACTAGCGCTGATTACAATGAGCAGTTCTTC. Its protein is CTFTSADYNEQFF.